The 27 T cell receptor beta chains reported below all come from one sample, sequenced in a study of CD8 T cells in ankylosing spondylitis. TCRdb reprocessed the 5' RACE reads via MiXCR and lists one record per CDR3 protein. Here the sample spans 230,000 or so distinct CDR3 sequences, under 20% being singletons. Material: blood, either unsorted or a sorted T cell fraction (not recorded which). The receptor set was obtained from a male donor with ankylosing spondylitis or in good health (not recorded which).

V gene TRBV7-2 combines with J gene TRBJ2-7; D not resolved. CDR1 SGHTA and CDR2 FQGNSA come from the germline V gene. Trimming took 1 base from V and 6 from J, leaving 4 bases between them. The CDR3 totals 11 residues. CDR3 nucleotide sequence: TGTGCCAGCAGCTTAGTTACCGAGCAGTACTTC. As protein: CASSLVTEQYF.

This clonotype showed up just a few times. This chain joins TRBV29-1 and TRBJ2-1, with D perhaps matching TRBD1 (5 bases). The length of the CDR3 is 11 residues. The germline V and J ends were trimmed by 6 bases and 5 bases, with 8 bases remaining between them. Germline assignment: CDR1 SQVTM and CDR2 ANQGSEA. CDR3 nucleotides: TGCAGCGTCCCCAGGGACAATGAGCAGTTCTTC. It translates to CSVPRDNEQFF.

This chain joins TRBV30 and TRBJ2-1, with D unresolved. Trimming shortened V by 0 bases and J by 6 bases, and 6 bases separated the two germline ends. Germline CDR1 reads GTSNPN; CDR2 reads SVGIG (reference sequence). The CDR3 has 12 residues. CDR3 in DNA: TGTGCCTGGAGTGTACTGCCCAATGAGCAGTTCTTC. It yields the protein CAWSVLPNEQFF.

Here the CDR3 reads CASSFLSAPNGEQFF. Here the CDR3 DNA reads TGTGCCAGCAGTTTTCTCAGTGCCCCCAATGGTGAGCAGTTCTTC. The V gene is TRBV12-3 or TRBV12-4, the J gene TRBJ2-1; D not resolved. The V and J ends lost 3 bases and 9 bases respectively, with 18 bases between them. The CDR3 has 15 amino acids.

V usage is TRBV7-9 and J usage is TRBJ1-4; TRBD1 aligns across 7 bases. Germline trimming cut 10 bases from V and 4 bases from J; bases unmatched to any gene: 6. Germline V lookup: CDR1 SEHNR, CDR2 FQNEAQ (reference sequence). There are 13 residues in the CDR3. CDR3 in amino acids: CATKGAVNEKLFF. Here the CDR3 DNA reads TGTGCCACCAAGGGGGCAGTTAATGAAAAACTGTTTTTT.

The chain couples TRBV29-1 to TRBJ2-1; TRBD1 matches 7 bases. V lost 7 bases, J lost 3 bases, and 0 bases stayed unmatched. The germline V gene has CDR1 SQVTM and CDR2 ANQGSEA. CDR3 length: 11 amino acids. CDR3 protein: CSGDSYNEQFF. Written as DNA, the CDR3 is TGCAGCGGGGACAGCTACAATGAGCAGTTCTTC.

A few counts support this clonotype. This chain joins TRBV12-3 or TRBV12-4 and TRBJ2-1; 10 bases match TRBD2. V dropped 5 bases and J dropped 3; count of bases not matched to a gene: 7. The CDR3 length is 16 residues. CDR3 DNA: TGTGCCAGCAGTGCTTGGACTAGCGGAGTCTACAATGAGCAGTTCTTC. Translation: CASSAWTSGVYNEQFF.

This clonotype was picked up a small number of times. V and J are TRBV29-1 and TRBJ2-1, with a weak D call TRBD2 (5 bases). V was cut by 7 bases and J by 9 bases, with 16 bases left in between. Germline V gives CDR1 SQVTM, CDR2 ANQGSEA. The CDR3 totals 12 residues. CDR3 sequence (DNA): TGCAGCGAAAGAACGTGGGCGGGTGAGCAGTTCTTC. Its protein product is CSERTWAGEQFF.

This clonotype was observed a handful of times. J is TRBJ1-1 and V is TRBV6-5, with D tentatively TRBD1 (5 bases). Trimming removed 4 bases at V and 0 bases at J, with 12 bases between. The length of the CDR3 is 15 residues. Germline V CDR1 and CDR2: MNHEY, SVGAGI. CDR3 DNA sequence: TGTGCCAGCAGTTGGGGCGGCTTCATGAACACTGAAGCTTTCTTT. Amino acids: CASSWGGFMNTEAFF.

This clonotype came up many times. CDR3 sequence reads: CASSQASGAPYEQYF. The CDR3 bases are TGTGCCAGCAGCCAAGCTAGCGGAGCTCCATACGAGCAGTACTTC. The chain has TRBV14 and TRBJ2-7; 7 bases match TRBD2. V trimming: 1 base; J trimming: 4 bases; junction bases outside the gene matches: 7. The germline V gene encodes CDR1 SGHDN and CDR2 FVKESK. This CDR3 comprises 15 residues.

The rearrangement links TRBV5-1 to TRBJ2-1; TRBD2 matches at 8 bases. With V trimmed by 0 bases and J by 6 bases, 5 bases remained unmatched. Germline lookup yields CDR1 SGHRS and CDR2 YFSETQ. The CDR3 has 15 amino acids. CDR3 sequence: CASSLELAGPNEQFF. The CDR3 DNA sequence: TGCGCCAGCAGCTTGGAGCTAGCGGGCCCCAATGAGCAGTTCTTC.

Only a few counts were recorded for this clonotype. The V call is TRBV10-2, the J call TRBJ2-1; 15 bases map to TRBD2. Trimming took 5 bases from V and 0 from J; bases not matched to a gene: 8. Germline CDR1 WSHSY, CDR2 SAAADI. The CDR3 spans 19 residues. The CDR3 is CASSLGLAGGVSSYNEQFF. CDR3 nucleotide sequence: TGCGCCAGCAGTCTGGGACTAGCGGGAGGCGTGAGCTCCTACAATGAGCAGTTCTTC.

The chain couples TRBV12-3 or TRBV12-4 to TRBJ2-5, with 8 nucleotides matching TRBD1. V lost 4 bases and J lost 4; bases outside the gene matches: 5. CDR3 size: 14 residues. The CDR3 here is CASSSQGAGETQYF. CDR3 DNA: TGTGCCAGCAGTTCTCAGGGGGCGGGAGAGACCCAGTACTTC.

This rearrangement joins TRBV9 to TRBJ2-7, with D possibly matching TRBD1 (6 bases). The CDR3 consists of 15 residues. V dropped 0 bases and J dropped 2 bases, with 12 bases sitting between them. CDR1 and CDR2 from the germline V gene are SGDLS and YYNGEE. DNA of the CDR3: TGTGCCAGCAGCGTAGAGATGGGGGCGGCCTACGAGCAGTACTTC. Translation gives CASSVEMGAAYEQYF.

This chain joins TRBV27 and TRBJ2-3; D unclear. V was clipped by 8 bases and J by 2 bases, with 14 bases between them. The V gene's germline CDR1 is MNHEY and CDR2 SMNVEV (reference sequence). There are 14 residues in the CDR3. The CDR3: CASGRWLDTDTQYF. DNA of the CDR3: TGTGCCAGCGGTCGTTGGCTAGACACAGATACGCAGTATTTT.

On this clonotype: This could be a read error, since a much larger clone is one nucleotide away. V is TRBV29-1 and J is TRBJ2-1; D is uncertain. Germline V CDR1 and CDR2: SQVTM, ANQGSEA. V was trimmed by 6 bases and J by 10 bases, leaving 16 bases between them. The CDR3 has 12 residues. CDR3 DNA sequence: TGCAGCGTCGACCAAGAGGTAGGCGAGCAGTTCTTC. It codes for CSVDQEVGEQFF.

In this sample, this clonotype turned up many times. The CDR3 region is CASSWGLAASTDTQYF. The CDR3 bases are TGCGCCAGCAGCTGGGGACTAGCTGCTAGCACAGATACGCAGTATTTT. The chain couples TRBV5-1 to TRBJ2-3, with 9 bases matching TRBD2. This CDR3 comprises 16 residues. V lost 3 bases, J lost 0 bases, and 5 bases stayed unmatched. Germline CDR1 reads SGHRS; CDR2 reads YFSETQ.

This clonotype was seen at least ten times. The gene calls are TRBV27 and TRBJ2-7; 8 nucleotides match TRBD1. Trimming at V came to 7 bases and at J to 3 bases, leaving 8 bases not matched to a gene. In germline, CDR1 is MNHEY, CDR2 SMNVEV (reference sequence). This CDR3 is 14 amino acids long. The CDR3 DNA sequence: TGTGCCAGCACCCCCGGGACAGGTCTCTACGAGCAGTACTTC. Protein: CASTPGTGLYEQYF.

Only a few counts were recorded for this clonotype. The rearrangement links TRBV12-5 to TRBJ2-1, with D possibly matching TRBD2 (5 bases). The CDR3 spans 14 residues. The V and J ends lost 4 bases and 4 bases respectively, with 11 bases between them. CDR1 and CDR2 (germline): LGHNT, FRNRAP. The CDR3 loop reads CASGWGVGYNEQFF. As DNA, the CDR3 is TGTGCTAGTGGTTGGGGAGTGGGGTACAATGAGCAGTTCTTC.

V is TRBV12-3 or TRBV12-4 and J is TRBJ2-3; D possibly uses TRBD1 or TRBD2 (5 bases each). CDR3 size: 15 residues. The V and J ends lost 7 bases and 6 bases respectively, with 20 bases between them. The CDR3 here is CASTPGTHLADTQYF. The CDR3, as DNA: TGTGCCAGCACTCCCGGGACCCATCTTGCCGATACGCAGTATTTT.

This clonotype was recorded a few times. The gene calls are TRBV27 and TRBJ2-7; D might be TRBD2 (5 bases). The V gene's germline CDR1 is MNHEY and CDR2 SMNVEV (reference sequence). There are 14 residues in the CDR3. Trimming removed 7 bases at V and 2 bases at J, with 15 bases between. The CDR3 DNA reads TGTGCCAGCAAAAGGGCGGGCCAGGCCTACGAGCAGTACTTC. It yields the protein CASKRAGQAYEQYF.

V and J are TRBV20-1 and TRBJ2-7, with 9 bases that match TRBD1. Germline loops: CDR1 DFQATT, CDR2 SNEGSKA (reference sequence). The CDR3 extends over 15 amino acids. V trimming: 1 base; J trimming: 3 bases; junction bases outside the gene matches: 7. The CDR3 region is CSARADRGDGYEQYF. The CDR3, as DNA: TGCAGTGCTAGAGCTGACAGGGGGGACGGCTACGAGCAGTACTTC.

J is TRBJ2-7 and V is TRBV10-1; the D gene is possibly TRBD1 (6 bases). Between the trimmed V and J ends, which lost 4 bases and 2 bases, there was a span of 9 bases. There are 13 residues in the CDR3. Looked up from germline, CDR1 is WNHNN and CDR2 is SYGVQD (reference sequence). CDR3 in amino acids: CASSAGATYEQYF. The CDR3 nucleotides read TGCGCCAGCAGTGCAGGGGCCACCTACGAGCAGTACTTC.

This clonotype has at least ten counts. This sequence joins TRBV20-1 and TRBJ2-3, with D maybe TRBD2 (6 bases). CDR3 length: 16 amino acids. Trimming removed 0 bases from V and 6 bases from J, with 19 bases in between. Germline V CDR1 and CDR2: DFQATT, SNEGSKA (reference sequence). In DNA form, the CDR3 reads TGCAGTGCTAGAGATTTCGGAGAGCCCGGGACTGATACGCAGTATTTT. This codes for CSARDFGEPGTDTQYF.

This clonotype was recorded a few times. J is TRBJ2-1 and V is TRBV6-4; 7 bases fit TRBD2. Germline values: CDR1 MRHNA, CDR2 SNTAGT. V shed 3 bases and J 8 bases; nucleotides not matched to a gene: 4. This CDR3 has 13 residues. CDR3 residues: CASSERESHEQFF. The CDR3 DNA sequence: TGTGCCAGCAGTGAGCGGGAGTCGCATGAGCAGTTCTTC.

The J gene is TRBJ1-5, the V gene TRBV7-6; a possible D gene is TRBD1 (5 bases). V lost 5 bases, J lost 7 bases, and 18 bases lay in between. The CDR3 has 15 amino acids. Germline V gene lookup returns CDR1 SGHVS and CDR2 FNYEAQ. CDR3 DNA: TGTGCCAGCAGCCTCGGACACGGGATCGGACAGCCCCAGCATTTT. Protein sequence: CASSLGHGIGQPQHF.

The chain is built from TRBV15 and TRBJ1-5; unclear D gene. Germline V gives CDR1 LNHNV, CDR2 YYDKDF (reference sequence). The CDR3 is 14 amino acids. V gave up 3 bases and J gave up 9 bases, with 15 bases separating them. The CDR3 loop reads CATSRFEREGPQHF. DNA for the CDR3: TGTGCCACCAGCAGGTTTGAGAGGGAGGGGCCCCAGCATTTT.